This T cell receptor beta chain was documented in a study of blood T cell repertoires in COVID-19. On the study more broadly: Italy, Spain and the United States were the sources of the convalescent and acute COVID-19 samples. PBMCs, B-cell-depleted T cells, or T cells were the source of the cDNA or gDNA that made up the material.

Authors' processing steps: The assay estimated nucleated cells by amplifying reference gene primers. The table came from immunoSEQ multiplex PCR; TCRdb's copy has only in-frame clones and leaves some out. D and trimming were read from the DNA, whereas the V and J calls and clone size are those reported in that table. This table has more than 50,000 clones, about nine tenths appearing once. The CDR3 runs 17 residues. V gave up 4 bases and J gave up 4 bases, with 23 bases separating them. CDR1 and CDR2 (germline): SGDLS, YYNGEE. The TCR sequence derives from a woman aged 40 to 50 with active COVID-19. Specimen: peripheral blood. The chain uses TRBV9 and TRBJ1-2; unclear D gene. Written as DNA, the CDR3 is TGTGCCAGCAGCCCGCGACACCCGGGAGCTCCTATCTATGGCTACACCTTC. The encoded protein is CASSPRHPGAPIYGYTF. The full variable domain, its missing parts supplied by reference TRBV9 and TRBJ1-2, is DSGVTQTPKHLITATGQRVTLRCSPRSGDLSVYWYQQSLDQGLQFLIQYYNGEERAKGNILERFSAQQFPDLHSELNLSSLELGDSALYFCASSPRHPGAPIYGYTFGSGTRLTVV.